The clone carrying this T cell receptor beta chain was observed at least ten times. This specimen comes from a study of T cells in Graves' hyperthyroidism and ophthalmopathy. Authors of the study amplified TCR beta CDR3 regions from RNA transcripts. TCR CDR3 regions were first amplified by RT-PCR with HTBI primers. MiXCR, applied by TCRdb to the multiplex PCR reads, yields one record per CDR3 protein. The sample has 530,000 or so distinct CDR3 sequences, around 22% seen once. Trimming took off 1 base at V and 5 bases at J, with 14 bases between the two ends. CDR1 SGHTA and CDR2 FQGNSA come from the germline V gene. The CDR3 is made up of 15 amino acids.

The chain joins TRBV7-2 to TRBJ2-5; no definite D call. Sample: blood. The clonotype was recovered from a woman in her 30s with Graves' ophthalmopathy. The CDR3 region is CASSLVIGLGETQYF. The CDR3 DNA reads TGTGCCAGCAGCTTAGTTATTGGGTTGGGGGAGACCCAGTACTTC. Looking up the rest from reference TRBV7-2 and TRBJ2-5 gives the full variable domain: GAGVSQSPSNKVTEKGKDVELRCDPISGHTALYWYRQSLGQGLEFLIYFQGNSAPDKSGLPSDRFSAERTGGSVSTLTIQRTQQEDSAVYLCASSLVIGLGETQYFGPGTRLLVL.